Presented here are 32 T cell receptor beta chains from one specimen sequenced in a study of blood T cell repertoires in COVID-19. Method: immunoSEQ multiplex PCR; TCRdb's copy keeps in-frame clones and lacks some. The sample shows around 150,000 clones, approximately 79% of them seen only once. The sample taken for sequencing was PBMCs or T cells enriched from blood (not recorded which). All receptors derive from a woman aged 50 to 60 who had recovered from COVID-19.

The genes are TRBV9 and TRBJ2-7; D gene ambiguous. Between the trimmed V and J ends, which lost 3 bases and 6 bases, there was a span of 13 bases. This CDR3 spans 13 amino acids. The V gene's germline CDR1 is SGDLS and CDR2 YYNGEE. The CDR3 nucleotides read TGTGCCAGCAGCGAATCGATTGGCCGCGAGCAGTACTTC. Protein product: CASSESIGREQYF.

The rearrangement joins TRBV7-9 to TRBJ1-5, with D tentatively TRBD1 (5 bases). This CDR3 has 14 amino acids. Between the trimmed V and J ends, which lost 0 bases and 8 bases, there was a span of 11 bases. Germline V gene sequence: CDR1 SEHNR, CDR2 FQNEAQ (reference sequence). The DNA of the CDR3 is TGTGCCAGCAGCTTAGCTCCAGCCAGGGAGCCCCAGCATTTT. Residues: CASSLAPAREPQHF.

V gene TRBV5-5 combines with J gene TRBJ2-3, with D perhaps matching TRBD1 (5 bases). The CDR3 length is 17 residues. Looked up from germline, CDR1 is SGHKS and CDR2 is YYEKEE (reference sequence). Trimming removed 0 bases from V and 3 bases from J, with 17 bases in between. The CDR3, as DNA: TGTGCCAGCAGCTTGGCCGGTAACGTCAAGGGGACAGATACGCAGTATTTT. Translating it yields CASSLAGNVKGTDTQYF. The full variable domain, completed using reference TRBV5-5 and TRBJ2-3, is DAGVTQSPTHLIKTRGQQVTLRCSPISGHKSVSWYQQVLGQGPQFIFQYYEKEERGRGNFPDRFSARQFPNYSSELNVNALLLGDSALYLCASSLAGNVKGTDTQYFGPGTRLTVL.

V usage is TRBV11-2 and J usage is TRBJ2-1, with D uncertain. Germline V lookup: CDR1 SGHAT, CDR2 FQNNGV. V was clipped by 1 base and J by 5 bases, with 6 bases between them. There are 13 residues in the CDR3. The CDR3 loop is CASSLGQNNEQFF. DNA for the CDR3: TGTGCCAGCAGCTTAGGGCAAAACAATGAGCAGTTCTTC.

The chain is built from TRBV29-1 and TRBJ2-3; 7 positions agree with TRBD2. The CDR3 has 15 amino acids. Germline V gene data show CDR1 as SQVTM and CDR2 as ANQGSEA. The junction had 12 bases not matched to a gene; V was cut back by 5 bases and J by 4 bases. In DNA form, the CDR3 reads TGCAGCGTTCCCGGGGGGTCCGGGAGAGCAGATACGCAGTATTTT. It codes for CSVPGGSGRADTQYF.

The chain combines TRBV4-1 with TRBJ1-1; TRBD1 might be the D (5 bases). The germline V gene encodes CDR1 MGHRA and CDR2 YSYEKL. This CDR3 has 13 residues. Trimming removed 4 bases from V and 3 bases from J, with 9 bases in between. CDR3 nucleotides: TGCGCCAGCAGCCGAGGGGAGGACACTGAAGCTTTCTTT. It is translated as CASSRGEDTEAFF.

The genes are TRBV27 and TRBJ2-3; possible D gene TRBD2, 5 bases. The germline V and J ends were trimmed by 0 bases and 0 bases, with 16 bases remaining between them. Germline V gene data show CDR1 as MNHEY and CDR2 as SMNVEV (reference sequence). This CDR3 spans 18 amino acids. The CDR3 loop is CASSLSALQRTSTDTQYF. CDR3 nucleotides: TGTGCCAGCAGTTTATCTGCCCTGCAGCGGACCAGCACAGATACGCAGTATTTT.

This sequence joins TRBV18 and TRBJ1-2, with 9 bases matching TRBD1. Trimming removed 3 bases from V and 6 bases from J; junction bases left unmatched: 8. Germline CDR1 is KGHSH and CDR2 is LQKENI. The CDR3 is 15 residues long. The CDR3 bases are TGTGCCAGCTCACCGCTGGGACAGGGCGTGGATGGCTACACCTTC. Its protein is CASSPLGQGVDGYTF. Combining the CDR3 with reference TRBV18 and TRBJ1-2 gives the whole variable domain NAGVMQNPRHLVRRRGQEARLRCSPMKGHSHVYWYRQLPEEGLKFMVYLQKENIIDESGMPKERFSAEFPKEGPSILRIQQVVRGDSAAYFCASSPLGQGVDGYTFGSGTRLTVV.

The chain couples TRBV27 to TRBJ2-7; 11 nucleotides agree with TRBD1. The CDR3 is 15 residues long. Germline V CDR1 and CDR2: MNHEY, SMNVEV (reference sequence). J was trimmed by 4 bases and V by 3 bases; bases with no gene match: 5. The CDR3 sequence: CASSLGGQGGYEQYF. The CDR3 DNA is TGTGCCAGCAGTTTGGGGGGACAGGGGGGGTACGAGCAGTACTTC.

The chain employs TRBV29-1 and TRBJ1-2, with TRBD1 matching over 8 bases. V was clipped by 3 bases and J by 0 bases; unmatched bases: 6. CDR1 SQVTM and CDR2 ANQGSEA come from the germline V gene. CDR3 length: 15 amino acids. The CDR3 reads CSVDGRGLANYGYTF. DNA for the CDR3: TGCAGCGTTGACGGCAGGGGGCTAGCTAACTATGGCTACACCTTC.

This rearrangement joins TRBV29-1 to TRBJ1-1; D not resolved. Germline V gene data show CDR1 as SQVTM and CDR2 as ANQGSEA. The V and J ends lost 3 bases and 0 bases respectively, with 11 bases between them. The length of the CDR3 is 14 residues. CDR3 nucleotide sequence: TGCAGCGTTGAGGGCTTTATCATGAACACTGAAGCTTTCTTT. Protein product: CSVEGFIMNTEAFF.

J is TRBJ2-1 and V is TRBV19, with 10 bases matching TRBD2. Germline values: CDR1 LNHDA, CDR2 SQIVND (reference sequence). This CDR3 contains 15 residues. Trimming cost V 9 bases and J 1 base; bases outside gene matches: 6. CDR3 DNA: TGTGCCAGCGCCCAGCGGGAGGGGTCCTACAATGAGCAGTTCTTC. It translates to CASAQREGSYNEQFF.

The CDR3 protein is CASSLRDRGNTEAFF. The CDR3 DNA reads as TGTGCCAGCAGCCTAAGGGACAGGGGGAACACTGAAGCTTTCTTT. The chain is built from TRBV11-3 and TRBJ1-1; 10 bases line up with TRBD1. This CDR3 has 15 amino acids. V lost 5 bases and J lost 1; bases outside the gene matches: 4. Germline CDR1 reads SGHNT; CDR2 reads YENEEA.

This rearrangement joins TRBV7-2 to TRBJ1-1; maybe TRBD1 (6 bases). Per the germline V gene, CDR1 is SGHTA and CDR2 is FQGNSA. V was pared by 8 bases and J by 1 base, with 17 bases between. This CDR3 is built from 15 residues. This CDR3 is CASALNTGKNTEAFF. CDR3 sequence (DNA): TGTGCCAGCGCCTTGAATACAGGGAAGAACACTGAAGCTTTCTTT.

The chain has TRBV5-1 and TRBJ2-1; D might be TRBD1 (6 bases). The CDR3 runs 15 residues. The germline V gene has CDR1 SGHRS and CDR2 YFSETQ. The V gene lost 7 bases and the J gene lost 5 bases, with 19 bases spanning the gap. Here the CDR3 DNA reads TGCGCCAGCCGGACCGGGACACAGACTAACAATGAGCAGTTCTTC. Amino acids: CASRTGTQTNNEQFF.

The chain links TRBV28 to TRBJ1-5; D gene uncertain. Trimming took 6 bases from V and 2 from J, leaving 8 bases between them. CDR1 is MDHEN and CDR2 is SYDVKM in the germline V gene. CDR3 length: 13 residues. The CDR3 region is CASSRQGNQPQHF. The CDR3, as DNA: TGTGCCAGCAGCCGGCAGGGCAATCAGCCCCAGCATTTT.

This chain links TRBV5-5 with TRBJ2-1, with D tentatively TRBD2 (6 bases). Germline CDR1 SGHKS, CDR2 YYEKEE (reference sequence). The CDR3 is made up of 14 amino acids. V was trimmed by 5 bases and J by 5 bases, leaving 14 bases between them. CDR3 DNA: TGTGCCAGCAGTCGGGCGGGGCCCCACAATGAGCAGTTCTTC. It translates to CASSRAGPHNEQFF.

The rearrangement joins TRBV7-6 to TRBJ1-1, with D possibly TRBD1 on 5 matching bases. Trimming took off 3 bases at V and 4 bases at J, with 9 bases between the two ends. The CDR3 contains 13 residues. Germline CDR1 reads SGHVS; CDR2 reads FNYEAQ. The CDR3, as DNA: TGTGCCAGCAGCTTGGACATGGGCACTGAAGCTTTCTTT. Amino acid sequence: CASSLDMGTEAFF. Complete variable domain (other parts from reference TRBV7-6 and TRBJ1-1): GAGVSQSPRYKVTKRGQDVALRCDPISGHVSLYWYRQALGQGPEFLTYFNYEAQQDKSGLPNDRFSAERPEGSISTLTIQRTEQRDSAMYRCASSLDMGTEAFFGQGTRLTVV.

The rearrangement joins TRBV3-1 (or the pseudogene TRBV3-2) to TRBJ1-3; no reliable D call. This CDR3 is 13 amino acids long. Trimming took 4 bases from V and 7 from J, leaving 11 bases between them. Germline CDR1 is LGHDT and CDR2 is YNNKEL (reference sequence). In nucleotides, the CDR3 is TGTGCCAGCAGCCGGGCGGGTGACAACACCATATATTTT. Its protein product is CASSRAGDNTIYF.

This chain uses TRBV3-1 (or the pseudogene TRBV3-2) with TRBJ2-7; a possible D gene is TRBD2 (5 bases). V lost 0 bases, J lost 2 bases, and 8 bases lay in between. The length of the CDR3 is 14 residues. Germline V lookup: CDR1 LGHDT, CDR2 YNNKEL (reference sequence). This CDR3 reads CASSQERATYEQYF. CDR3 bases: TGTGCCAGCAGCCAAGAGAGGGCCACCTACGAGCAGTACTTC.

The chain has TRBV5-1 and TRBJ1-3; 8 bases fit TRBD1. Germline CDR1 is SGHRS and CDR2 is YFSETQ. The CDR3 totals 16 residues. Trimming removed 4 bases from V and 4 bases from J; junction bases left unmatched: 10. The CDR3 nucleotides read TGCGCCAGCAGCCCGTCGACAGGGGCGGGAGGAAACACCATATATTTT. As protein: CASSPSTGAGGNTIYF.

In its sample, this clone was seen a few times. The CDR3 bases are TGTGCCAGCAGTGAAGTGGCTGAGCAGTTCTTC. Translating gives CASSEVAEQFF. The chain combines TRBV6-1 with TRBJ2-1; the D is unclear. Trimming took 1 base from V and 9 from J, leaving 4 bases between them. The CDR3 is made up of 11 amino acids. Germline-derived CDR1 and CDR2 are MNHNS and SASEGT.

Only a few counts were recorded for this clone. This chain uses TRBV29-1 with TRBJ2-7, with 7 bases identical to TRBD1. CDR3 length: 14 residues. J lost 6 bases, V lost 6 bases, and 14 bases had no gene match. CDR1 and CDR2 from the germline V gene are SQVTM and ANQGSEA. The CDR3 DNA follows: TGCAGCGTCGCCCTACAGGGGTTATCATTCGAGCAGTACTTC. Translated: CSVALQGLSFEQYF.

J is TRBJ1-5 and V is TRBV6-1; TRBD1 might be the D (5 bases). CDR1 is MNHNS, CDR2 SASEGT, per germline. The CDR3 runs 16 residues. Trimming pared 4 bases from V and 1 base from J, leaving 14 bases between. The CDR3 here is CASSGQRGGSNQPQHF. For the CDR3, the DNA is TGTGCCAGCAGTGGACAGCGTGGAGGGAGCAATCAGCCCCAGCATTTT.

CDR3 protein: CASSLNIYNEQFF. CDR3 DNA: TGTGCCAGCAGCTTAAACATTTACAATGAGCAGTTCTTC. The chain is built from TRBV11-3 and TRBJ2-1; D is undetermined. The V gene's germline CDR1 is SGHNT and CDR2 YENEEA. V was pared by 2 bases and J by 4 bases, with 6 bases between. The length of the CDR3 is 13 residues.

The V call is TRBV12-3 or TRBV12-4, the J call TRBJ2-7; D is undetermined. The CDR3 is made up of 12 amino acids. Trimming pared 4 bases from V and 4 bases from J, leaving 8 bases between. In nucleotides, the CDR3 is TGTGCCAGCAGTTACGAGATATACGAGCAGTACTTC. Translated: CASSYEIYEQYF.

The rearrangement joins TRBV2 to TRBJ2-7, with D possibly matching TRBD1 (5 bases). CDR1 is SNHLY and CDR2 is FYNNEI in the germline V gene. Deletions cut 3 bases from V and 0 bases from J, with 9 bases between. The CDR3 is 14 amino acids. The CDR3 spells CASSDPDTSYEQYF. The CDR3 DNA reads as TGTGCCAGCAGTGACCCGGACACCTCCTACGAGCAGTACTTC.

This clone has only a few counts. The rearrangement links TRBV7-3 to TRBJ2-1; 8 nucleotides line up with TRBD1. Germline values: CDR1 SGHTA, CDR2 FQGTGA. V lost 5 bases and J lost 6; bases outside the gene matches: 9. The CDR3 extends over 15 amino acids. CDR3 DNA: TGTGCCAGCAGCATCACAGGGGGATCGGGCAATGAGCAGTTCTTC. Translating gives CASSITGGSGNEQFF.

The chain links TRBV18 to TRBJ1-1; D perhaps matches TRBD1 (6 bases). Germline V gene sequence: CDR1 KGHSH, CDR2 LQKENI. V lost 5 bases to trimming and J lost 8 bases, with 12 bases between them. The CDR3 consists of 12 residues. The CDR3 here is CASSKPGGEAFF. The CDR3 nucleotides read TGTGCCAGCTCAAAACCGGGGGGCGAAGCTTTCTTT.

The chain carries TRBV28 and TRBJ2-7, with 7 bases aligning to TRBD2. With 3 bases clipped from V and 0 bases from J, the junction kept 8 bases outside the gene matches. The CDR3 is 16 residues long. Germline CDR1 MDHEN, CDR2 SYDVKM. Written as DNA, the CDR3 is TGTGCCAGCAGTTTCCCCAAGGGAGGGAGCTCCTACGAGCAGTACTTC. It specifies CASSFPKGGSSYEQYF. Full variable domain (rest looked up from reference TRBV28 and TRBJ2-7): DVKVTQSSRYLVKRTGEKVFLECVQDMDHENMFWYRQDPGLGLRLIYFSYDVKMKEKGDIPEGYSVSREKKERFSLILESASTNQTSMYLCASSFPKGGSSYEQYFGPGTRLTVT.

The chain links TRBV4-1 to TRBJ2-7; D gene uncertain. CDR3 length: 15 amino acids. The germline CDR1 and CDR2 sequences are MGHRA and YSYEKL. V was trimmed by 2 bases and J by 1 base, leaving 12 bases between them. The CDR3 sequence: CASSQYYLLSYEQYF. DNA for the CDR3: TGCGCCAGCAGCCAATATTACCTCCTATCCTACGAGCAGTACTTC.

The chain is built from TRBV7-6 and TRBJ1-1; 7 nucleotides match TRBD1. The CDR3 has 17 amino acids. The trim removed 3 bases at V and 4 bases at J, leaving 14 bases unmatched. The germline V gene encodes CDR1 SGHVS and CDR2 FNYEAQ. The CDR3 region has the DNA TGTGCCAGCAGCTTGACGAGTCCTCAGGGGGTGGCCACTGAAGCTTTCTTT. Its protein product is CASSLTSPQGVATEAFF. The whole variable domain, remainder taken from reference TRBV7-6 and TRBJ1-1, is GAGVSQSPRYKVTKRGQDVALRCDPISGHVSLYWYRQALGQGPEFLTYFNYEAQQDKSGLPNDRFSAERPEGSISTLTIQRTEQRDSAMYRCASSLTSPQGVATEAFFGQGTRLTVV.